The sequence of this T cell receptor beta chain was determined in a study of OX40 agonist ivuxolimab in advanced cancers. Whole-study context: Patients took ivuxolimab, an agonistic anti-OX40 (CD134) antibody.

Germline CDR1 is MNHEY and CDR2 is SVGAGI. The CDR3 spans 13 residues. V gave up 4 bases and J gave up 6 bases, with 12 bases separating them. Here immunoSEQ multiplex PCR was the method, and the copy in TCRdb shows in-frame clones only, minus some. The data contain tens of thousands of clones, more than 80% of them singletons. Regarding the study as a whole: On average, CD8+ T cells had more expanded clones than CD4+.

About this clone: What it binds is unknown.

This receptor was identified in an adult with an advanced solid tumor such as melanoma, head and neck, liver or kidney cancer. This sequence joins TRBV6-5 and TRBJ1-2, with D perhaps matching TRBD1 (6 bases). The sample here was CD4+ or CD8+ T cells sorted from blood, taken in a trial of the OX40 agonist ivuxolimab. The CDR3 DNA sequence: TGTGCCAGCAGTTCCAGGGGAAAAAATGGCTACACCTTC. It yields the protein CASSSRGKNGYTF.